Its frequency marks the clone carrying this T cell receptor beta chain as medium-sized (0.01 to 0.1%). Its matching antigen is unknown. This CDR3 has 14 residues. No coding sequence is recorded. The V gene's germline CDR1 is SEHNR and CDR2 FQNEAQ (reference sequence). This sample is drawn from a study of synovial regulatory T cells in juvenile arthritis. Sequencing was performed with immunoSEQ multiplex PCR; in TCRdb, only in-frame clones are kept and a portion is missing. The listing records fewer than 1,500 clones. General study findings and limits: Synovial Tregs shared more CDR3 sequences with iaTregs than other blood Tregs. Inflammation-associated Treg cells in blood had less TCR diversity than the remaining blood Treg cells.

Median age about 12 years (roughly 2.3-25); median disease duration about seven years (0.2-19.1). The chain recombines TRBV7-9 with TRBJ2-5; no DNA is available, so the TRBD1 call from TCRdb remains unchecked. This clonotype was obtained from a donor aged 2-35 years with juvenile idiopathic arthritis. The sequencing input was Treg cells from blood. Subset given: HLA-DR+ inflammation-associated blood Treg cells. The CDR3 region is CASSDPDRGETQYF. Full variable domain (outside the CDR3, taken from reference TRBV7-9 and TRBJ2-5): DTGVSQNPRHKITKRGQNVTFRCDPISEHNRLYWYRQTLGQGPEFLTYFQNEAQLEKSRLLSDRFSAERPKGSFSTLEIQRTEQGDSAMYLCASSDPDRGETQYFGPGTRLLVL.